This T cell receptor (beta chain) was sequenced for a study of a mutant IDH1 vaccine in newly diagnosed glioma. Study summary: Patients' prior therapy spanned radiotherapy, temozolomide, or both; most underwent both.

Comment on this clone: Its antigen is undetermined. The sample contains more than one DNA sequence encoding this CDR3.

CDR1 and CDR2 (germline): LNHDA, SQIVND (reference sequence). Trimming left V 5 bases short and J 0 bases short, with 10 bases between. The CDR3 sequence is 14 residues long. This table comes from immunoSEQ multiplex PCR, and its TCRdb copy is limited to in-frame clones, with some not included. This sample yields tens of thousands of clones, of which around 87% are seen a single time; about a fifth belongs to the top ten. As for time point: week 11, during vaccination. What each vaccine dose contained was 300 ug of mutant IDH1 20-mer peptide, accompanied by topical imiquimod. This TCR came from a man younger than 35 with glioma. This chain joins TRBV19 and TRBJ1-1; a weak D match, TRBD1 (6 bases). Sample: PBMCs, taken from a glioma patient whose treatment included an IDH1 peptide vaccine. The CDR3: CASSPAGVNTEAFF. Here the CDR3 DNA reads TGTGCCAGTAGTCCGGCAGGGGTGAACACTGAAGCTTTCTTT.